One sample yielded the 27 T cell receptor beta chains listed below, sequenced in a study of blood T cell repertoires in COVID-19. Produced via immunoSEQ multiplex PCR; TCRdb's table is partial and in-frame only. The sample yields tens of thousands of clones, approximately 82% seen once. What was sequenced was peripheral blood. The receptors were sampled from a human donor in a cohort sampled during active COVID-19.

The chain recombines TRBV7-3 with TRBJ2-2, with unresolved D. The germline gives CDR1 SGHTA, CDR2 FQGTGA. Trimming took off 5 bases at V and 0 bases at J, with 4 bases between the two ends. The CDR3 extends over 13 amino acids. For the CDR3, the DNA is TGTGCCAGCAGCATTACGAACACCGGGGAGCTGTTTTTT. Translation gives CASSITNTGELFF.

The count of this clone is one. The chain's CDR3 is CASSLDRGNYGYTF. In DNA form, the CDR3 reads TGCGCCAGCAGCTTGGACAGGGGTAACTATGGCTACACCTTC. The chain uses TRBV5-1 and TRBJ1-2; 7 bases line up with TRBD1. The CDR3 runs to 14 residues. The trim removed 0 bases at V and 1 base at J, leaving 0 bases unmatched. CDR1 and CDR2 from the germline V gene are SGHRS and YFSETQ.

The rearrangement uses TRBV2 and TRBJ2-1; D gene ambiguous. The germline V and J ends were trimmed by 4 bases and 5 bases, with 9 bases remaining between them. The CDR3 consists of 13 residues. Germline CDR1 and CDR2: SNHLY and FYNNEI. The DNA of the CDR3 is TGTGCCAGCAGTGCCTGGGCCAACAATGAGCAGTTCTTC. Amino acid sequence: CASSAWANNEQFF.

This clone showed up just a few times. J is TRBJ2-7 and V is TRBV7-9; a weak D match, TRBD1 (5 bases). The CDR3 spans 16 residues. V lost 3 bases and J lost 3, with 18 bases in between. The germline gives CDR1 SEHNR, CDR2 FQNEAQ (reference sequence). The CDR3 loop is CASSFQGARLGYEQYF. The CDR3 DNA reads TGTGCCAGCAGCTTTCAAGGGGCGCGTCTTGGCTACGAGCAGTACTTC.

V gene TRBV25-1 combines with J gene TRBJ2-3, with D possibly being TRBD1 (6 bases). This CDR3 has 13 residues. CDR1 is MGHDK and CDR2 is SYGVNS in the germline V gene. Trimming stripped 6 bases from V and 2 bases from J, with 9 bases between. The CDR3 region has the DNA TGTGCCAGCAGCTACAGGGACACAGATACGCAGTATTTT. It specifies CASSYRDTDTQYF. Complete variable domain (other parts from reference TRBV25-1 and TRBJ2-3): EADIYQTPRYLVIGTGKKITLECSQTMGHDKMYWYQQDPGMELHLIHYSYGVNSTEKGDLSSESTVSRIRTEHFPLTLESARPSHTSQYLCASSYRDTDTQYFGPGTRLTVL.

The CDR3 nucleotides are TGTGCCATCAGGGGACTTCCGCCCTACAATGAGCAGTTCTTC. It yields the protein CAIRGLPPYNEQFF. The J gene is TRBJ2-1, the V gene TRBV10-3; tentatively, D is TRBD2 (6 bases). V gave up 6 bases and J gave up 2 bases, with 11 bases separating them. The CDR3 extends over 14 amino acids. Germline loops: CDR1 ENHRY, CDR2 SYGVKD.

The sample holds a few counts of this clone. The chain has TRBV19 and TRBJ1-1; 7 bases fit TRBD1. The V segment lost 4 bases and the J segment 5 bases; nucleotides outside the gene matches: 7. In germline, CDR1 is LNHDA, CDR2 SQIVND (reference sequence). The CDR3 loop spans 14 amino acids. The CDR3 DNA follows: TGTGCCAGTAGTACGGGACAGACAGGAACTGAAGCTTTCTTT. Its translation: CASSTGQTGTEAFF.

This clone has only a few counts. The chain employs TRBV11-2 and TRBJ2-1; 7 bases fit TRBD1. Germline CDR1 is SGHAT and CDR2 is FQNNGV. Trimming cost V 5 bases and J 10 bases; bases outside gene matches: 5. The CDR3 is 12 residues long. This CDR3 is CASSPRQGEQFF. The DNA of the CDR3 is TGTGCCAGCAGCCCTCGACAGGGAGAGCAGTTCTTC.

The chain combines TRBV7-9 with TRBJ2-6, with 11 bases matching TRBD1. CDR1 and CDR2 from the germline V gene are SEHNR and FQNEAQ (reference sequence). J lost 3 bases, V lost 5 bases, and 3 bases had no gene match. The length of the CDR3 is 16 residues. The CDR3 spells CASSRTGGSGANVLTF. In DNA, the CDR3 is TGTGCCAGCAGCAGGACAGGGGGCAGTGGGGCCAACGTCCTGACTTTC. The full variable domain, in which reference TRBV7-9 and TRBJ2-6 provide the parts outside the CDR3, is DTGVSQNPRHKITKRGQNVTFRCDPISEHNRLYWYRQTLGQGPEFLTYFQNEAQLEKSRLLSDRFSAERPKGSFSTLEIQRTEQGDSAMYLCASSRTGGSGANVLTFGAGSRLTVL.

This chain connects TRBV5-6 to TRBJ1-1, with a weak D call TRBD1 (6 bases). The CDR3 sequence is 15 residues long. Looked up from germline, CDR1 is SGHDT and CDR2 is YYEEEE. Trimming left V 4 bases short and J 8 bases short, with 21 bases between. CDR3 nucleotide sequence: TGTGCCAGCAGCAGTGAGACAGGACTTATGCCAGAAGCTTTCTTT. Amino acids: CASSSETGLMPEAFF.

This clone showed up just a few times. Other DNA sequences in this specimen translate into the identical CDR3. The CDR3 DNA sequence: TGTGCCAGCAGGGGACTGCCAGATACGCAGTATTTT. Translating it yields CASRGLPDTQYF. The rearrangement links TRBV28 to TRBJ2-3; TRBD2 is a possible D gene (6 bases). The CDR3 length is 12 residues. Per the germline V gene, CDR1 is MDHEN and CDR2 is SYDVKM. The V end lost 6 bases, the J end lost 4 bases, and 8 bases lay between the germline ends.

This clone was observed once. The CDR3: CASSSSPGREESPLHF. CDR3 DNA sequence: TGTGCCAGCAGCTCCTCACCAGGGAGGGAGGAATCACCCCTCCACTTT. The chain has TRBV27 and TRBJ1-6; possibly TRBD1 for D (5 bases). CDR3 length equals 16 residues. Deletions cut 6 bases from V and 10 bases from J, with 22 bases between. CDR1 is MNHEY and CDR2 is SMNVEV in the germline V gene (reference sequence).

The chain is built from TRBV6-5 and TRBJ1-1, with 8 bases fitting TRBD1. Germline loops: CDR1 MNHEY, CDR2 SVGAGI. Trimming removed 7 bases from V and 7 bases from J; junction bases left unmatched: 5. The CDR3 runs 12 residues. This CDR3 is CASNQGTGEAFF. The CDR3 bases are TGTGCCAGCAACCAAGGGACAGGTGAAGCTTTCTTT.

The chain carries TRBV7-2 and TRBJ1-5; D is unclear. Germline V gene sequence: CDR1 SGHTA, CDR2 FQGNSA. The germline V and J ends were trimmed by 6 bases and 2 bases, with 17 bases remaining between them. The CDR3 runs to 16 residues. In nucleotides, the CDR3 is TGTGCCAGCAGAAACGGACTCCGGGGAGGCAATCAGCCCCAGCATTTT. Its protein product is CASRNGLRGGNQPQHF.

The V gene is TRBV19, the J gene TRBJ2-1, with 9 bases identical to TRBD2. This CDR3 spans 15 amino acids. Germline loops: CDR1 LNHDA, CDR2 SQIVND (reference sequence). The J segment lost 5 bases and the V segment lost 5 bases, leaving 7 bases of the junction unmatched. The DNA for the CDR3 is TGTGCCAGTAGTTTCCCAGCGGGGGGTAACAATGAGCAGTTCTTC. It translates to CASSFPAGGNNEQFF.

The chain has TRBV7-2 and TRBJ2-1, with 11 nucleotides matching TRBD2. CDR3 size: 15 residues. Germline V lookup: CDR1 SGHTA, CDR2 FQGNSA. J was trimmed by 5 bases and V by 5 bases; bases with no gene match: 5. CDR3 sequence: CASSLGLAGNNEQFF. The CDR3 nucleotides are TGTGCCAGCAGCCTCGGACTAGCGGGCAACAATGAGCAGTTCTTC. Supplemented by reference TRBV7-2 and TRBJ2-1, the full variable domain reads GAGVSQSPSNKVTEKGKDVELRCDPISGHTALYWYRQSLGQGLEFLIYFQGNSAPDKSGLPSDRFSAERTGGSVSTLTIQRTQQEDSAVYLCASSLGLAGNNEQFFGPGTRLTVL.

The CDR3 bases are TGTGCCAGCTCAGAGCATTCTAGCACAGATACGCAGTATTTT. It yields the protein CASSEHSSTDTQYF. This chain joins TRBV18 and TRBJ2-3; unclear D gene. Trimming left V 5 bases short and J 0 bases short, with 9 bases between. The CDR3 is 14 residues long. Germline loops: CDR1 KGHSH, CDR2 LQKENI.

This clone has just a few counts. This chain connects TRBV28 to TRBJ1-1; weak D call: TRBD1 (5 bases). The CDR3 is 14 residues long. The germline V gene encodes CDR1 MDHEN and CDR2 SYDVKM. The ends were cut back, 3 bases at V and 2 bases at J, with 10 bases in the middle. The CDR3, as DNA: TGTGCCAGCAGTTTTCAGGGTATTAACACTGAAGCTTTCTTT. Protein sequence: CASSFQGINTEAFF.

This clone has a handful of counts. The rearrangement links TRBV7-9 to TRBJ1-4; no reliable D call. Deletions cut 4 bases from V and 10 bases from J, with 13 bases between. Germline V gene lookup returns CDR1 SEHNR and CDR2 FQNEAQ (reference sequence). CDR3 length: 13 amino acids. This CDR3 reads CASSSPDNTKLFF. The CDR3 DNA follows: TGTGCCAGCAGCTCACCTGACAATACAAAACTGTTTTTT.

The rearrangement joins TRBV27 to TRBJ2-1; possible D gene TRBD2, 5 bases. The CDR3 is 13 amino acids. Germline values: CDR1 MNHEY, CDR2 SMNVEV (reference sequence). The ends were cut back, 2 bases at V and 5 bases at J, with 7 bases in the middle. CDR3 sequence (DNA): TGTGCCAGCAGTTTAGGGGAGCACAATGAGCAGTTCTTC. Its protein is CASSLGEHNEQFF.

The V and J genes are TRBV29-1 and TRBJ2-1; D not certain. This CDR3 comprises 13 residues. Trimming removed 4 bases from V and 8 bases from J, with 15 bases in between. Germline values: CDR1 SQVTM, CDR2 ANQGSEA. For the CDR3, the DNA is TGCAGCGTTGGGCCTGTGCTCCAGGATGAGCAGTTCTTC. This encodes CSVGPVLQDEQFF.

CDR3 DNA sequence: TGTGCCAGCAGTTTGGGAGGGGGACCTCAAGATACGCAGTATTTT. Protein: CASSLGGGPQDTQYF. The chain carries TRBV28 and TRBJ2-3, with TRBD2 as a possible D gene (7 bases). The germline V gene has CDR1 MDHEN and CDR2 SYDVKM. The V gene lost 3 bases and the J gene lost 5 bases, with 15 bases spanning the gap. The CDR3 extends over 15 amino acids. The whole variable domain, filled in from reference TRBV28 and TRBJ2-3, reads DVKVTQSSRYLVKRTGEKVFLECVQDMDHENMFWYRQDPGLGLRLIYFSYDVKMKEKGDIPEGYSVSREKKERFSLILESASTNQTSMYLCASSLGGGPQDTQYFGPGTRLTVL.

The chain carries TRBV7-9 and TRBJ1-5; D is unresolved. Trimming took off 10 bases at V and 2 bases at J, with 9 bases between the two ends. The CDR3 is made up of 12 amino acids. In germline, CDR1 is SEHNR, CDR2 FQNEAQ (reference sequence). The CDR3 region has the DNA TGTGCCACGGGTCGGGGCAATCAGCCCCAGCATTTT. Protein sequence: CATGRGNQPQHF. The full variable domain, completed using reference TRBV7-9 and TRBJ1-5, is DTGVSQNPRHKITKRGQNVTFRCDPISEHNRLYWYRQTLGQGPEFLTYFQNEAQLEKSRLLSDRFSAERPKGSFSTLEIQRTEQGDSAMYLCATGRGNQPQHFGDGTRLSIL.

The CDR3 DNA reads as TGCGCCAGCAGCCCATGGACGGGGGACCATGGCTACACCTTC. Amino acids: CASSPWTGDHGYTF. The gene calls are TRBV5-1 and TRBJ1-2; the D gene is possibly TRBD1 (5 bases). The ends were cut back, 4 bases at V and 6 bases at J, with 16 bases in the middle. The CDR3 totals 14 residues. Germline V CDR1 and CDR2: SGHRS, YFSETQ.

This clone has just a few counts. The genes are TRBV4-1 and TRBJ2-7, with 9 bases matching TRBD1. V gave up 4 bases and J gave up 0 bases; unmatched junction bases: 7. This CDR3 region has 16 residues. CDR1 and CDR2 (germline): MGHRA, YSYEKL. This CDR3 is CASSPGDRAISYEQYF. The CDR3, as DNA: TGCGCCAGCAGCCCGGGGGACAGGGCTATCTCCTACGAGCAGTACTTC.

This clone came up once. The CDR3 sequence is CASSPRNGNTGELFF. CDR3 coding DNA: TGTGCCAGCAGCCCGCGAAATGGGAACACCGGGGAGCTGTTTTTT. The gene calls are TRBV7-6 and TRBJ2-2; no firm D call. The CDR3 covers 15 residues. Trimming removed 5 bases from V and 1 base from J, with 11 bases in between. Germline CDR1 SGHVS, CDR2 FNYEAQ.

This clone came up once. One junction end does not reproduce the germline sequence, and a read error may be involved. CDR3 sequence: CASSFGNSGGRETQYF. The CDR3 DNA follows: TGTGCTAGCAGCTTTGGGAATAGCGGGGGAAGAGAGACCCAGTACTTC. The chain uses TRBV7-7 and TRBJ2-5, with 9 bases identical to TRBD2. CDR1 and CDR2 (germline): SSHAT, FNYEAQ (reference sequence). This CDR3 has 16 amino acids.